This T cell receptor (beta chain) came from a study of cytomegalovirus exposure and HLA in healthy donors. Broader study findings: For presence/absence analyses, sequencing depth was assumed to be roughly uniform across donors.

Germline V gene lookup returns CDR1 LNHNV and CDR2 YYDKDF (reference sequence). The V end lost 3 bases, the J end lost 1 base, and 12 bases lay between the germline ends. This CDR3 region has 15 residues. 60 Vbeta and 13 Jbeta primers were used in PCR. Sequencing was performed with immunoSEQ multiplex PCR; in TCRdb, only in-frame clones are kept and a portion is missing. The sample shows approximately 300,000 clones, 80% of them seen only once. Notes on this clone: The target antigen is unknown.

The receptor comes from a girl between 2 and 10 years old in good health and CMV-seronegative. Sample: PBMCs. The rearrangement links TRBV15 to TRBJ1-1, with D possibly matching TRBD1 (5 bases). The CDR3 nucleotides read TGTGCCACCAGCAGCGATTATCAGGGGAACACTGAAGCTTTCTTT. Translation: CATSSDYQGNTEAFF.